The clone carrying this TCR beta chain was recorded at least ten times. Its specificity is unknown. TCRdb fed the 5' RACE reads into MiXCR, producing one record per CDR3 protein. The sample includes 200,000 to 250,000 distinct CDR3 sequences, roughly 7% seen only once; the top ten take roughly 3.4%. This sample is part of a study of identical twins. The CDR3 sequence is 12 residues long. CDR1 and CDR2 (germline): SGHRS, YFSETQ. V was shortened by 1 base and J by 10 bases, with 9 bases between the two germline ends. Study conclusions and caveats: The authors drew conclusions from cross-sectional statistical analysis rather than following the same donors. Cord blood beta clonotypes present at high abundance carried fewer insertions; no such pattern appeared in memory repertoires.

These same data were also listed under a study on yellow fever vaccine responses in identical twins.

This clonotype was sampled from a woman between 18 and 29 years old in good health. V is TRBV5-1 and J is TRBJ2-1; D remains unclear. The sequencing sample was made of memory (CD45RO+) T cells sorted from blood. The DNA of the CDR3 is TGCGCCAGCAGCTTGCGCCCGAGCGAGCAGTTCTTC. Translation gives CASSLRPSEQFF. The variable domain in full, completed from reference TRBV5-1 and TRBJ2-1, reads KAGVTQTPRYLIKTRGQQVTLSCSPISGHRSVSWYQQTPGQGLQFLFEYFSETQRNKGNFPGRFSGRQFSNSRSEMNVSTLELGDSALYLCASSLRPSEQFFGPGTRLTVL.